The 7 T cell receptor beta chains reported below all come from one sample, sequenced in a study of blood T cell repertoires in COVID-19. Libraries were prepared by immunoSEQ multiplex PCR; TCRdb keeps only in-frame clonotypes and omits some of them. Among about 300,000 clones listed, roughly 90% were seen once. The sequencing input was PBMCs or T cells enriched from blood (not recorded which). Every receptor here comes from a woman between 50 and 59 years old who had been exposed to COVID-19.

The rearrangement links TRBV19 to TRBJ2-5; weak D call: TRBD2 (5 bases). The CDR3 totals 14 residues. CDR1 is LNHDA and CDR2 is SQIVND in the germline V gene (reference sequence). Trimming removed 10 bases from V and 3 bases from J, with 18 bases in between. CDR3 in amino acids: CATQEGRGKETQYF. In DNA, the CDR3 is TGTGCCACCCAGGAAGGACGGGGAAAAGAGACCCAGTACTTC. Variable domain in full (rest from reference TRBV19 and TRBJ2-5): DGGITQSPKYLFRKEGQNVTLSCEQNLNHDAMYWYRQDPGQGLRLIYYSQIVNDFQKGDIAEGYSVSREKKESFPLTVTSAQKNPTAFYLCATQEGRGKETQYFGPGTRLLVL.

This clone was recorded once. The chain couples TRBV15 to TRBJ1-1; maybe TRBD1 (6 bases). Germline V gives CDR1 LNHNV, CDR2 YYDKDF (reference sequence). The V gene lost 2 bases and the J gene lost 0 bases, with 10 bases spanning the gap. The CDR3 contains 15 residues. The CDR3 sequence: CATSRNRVMNTEAFF. The CDR3 DNA sequence: TGTGCCACCAGCAGAAACAGGGTCATGAACACTGAAGCTTTCTTT. The full variable domain, rest sourced from reference TRBV15 and TRBJ1-1, is DAMVIQNPRYQVTQFGKPVTLSCSQTLNHNVMYWYQQKSSQAPKLLFHYYDKDFNNEADTPDNFQSRRPNTSFCFLDIRSPGLGDTAMYLCATSRNRVMNTEAFFGQGTRLTVV.

V gene TRBV28 combines with J gene TRBJ2-7; the D gene is possibly TRBD1 (5 bases). CDR3 length: 12 residues. V dropped 6 bases and J dropped 3 bases, with 9 bases sitting between them. Germline CDR1 MDHEN, CDR2 SYDVKM. The CDR3 spells CASRSGNYEQYF. The CDR3 bases are TGTGCCAGCAGGTCAGGGAACTACGAGCAGTACTTC.

The chain is built from TRBV19 and TRBJ2-2; the match to TRBD2 covers 7 bases. From germline, CDR1 is LNHDA and CDR2 SQIVND (reference sequence). There are 17 residues in the CDR3. The trim removed 3 bases at V and 0 bases at J, leaving 7 bases unmatched. DNA for the CDR3: TGTGCCAGTAGTATTCCTCTAGCGGCTACGAACACCGGGGAGCTGTTTTTT. Translation gives CASSIPLAATNTGELFF.

V usage is TRBV4-1 and J usage is TRBJ1-2, with 9 bases identical to TRBD1. With 4 bases clipped from V and 6 bases from J, the junction kept 3 bases outside the gene matches. The germline V gene encodes CDR1 MGHRA and CDR2 YSYEKL. This CDR3 comprises 13 residues. CDR3 in DNA: TGCGCCAGCAGCCCCCGGACAGGGGATGGCTACACCTTC. Encoded protein: CASSPRTGDGYTF.

The chain recombines TRBV7-9 with TRBJ1-5, with D perhaps TRBD1 (5 bases). The CDR3 extends over 14 amino acids. Germline CDR1 SEHNR, CDR2 FQNEAQ (reference sequence). Trimming pared 3 bases from V and 6 bases from J, leaving 12 bases between. The CDR3 nucleotides read TGTGCCAGCAGCTTTCTGGGGGAGGGTCAGCCCCAGCATTTT. Its translation: CASSFLGEGQPQHF.

The V gene is TRBV5-6, the J gene TRBJ1-3; possible D gene TRBD1, 5 bases. Germline V gene data show CDR1 as SGHDT and CDR2 as YYEEEE. The CDR3 covers 18 residues. The V gene lost 3 bases and the J gene lost 0 bases, with 19 bases spanning the gap. As DNA, the CDR3 is TGTGCCAGCAGCTCTATCGGGGGGGAGGAGAGCTCTGGAAACACCATATATTTT. Encoded protein: CASSSIGGEESSGNTIYF.